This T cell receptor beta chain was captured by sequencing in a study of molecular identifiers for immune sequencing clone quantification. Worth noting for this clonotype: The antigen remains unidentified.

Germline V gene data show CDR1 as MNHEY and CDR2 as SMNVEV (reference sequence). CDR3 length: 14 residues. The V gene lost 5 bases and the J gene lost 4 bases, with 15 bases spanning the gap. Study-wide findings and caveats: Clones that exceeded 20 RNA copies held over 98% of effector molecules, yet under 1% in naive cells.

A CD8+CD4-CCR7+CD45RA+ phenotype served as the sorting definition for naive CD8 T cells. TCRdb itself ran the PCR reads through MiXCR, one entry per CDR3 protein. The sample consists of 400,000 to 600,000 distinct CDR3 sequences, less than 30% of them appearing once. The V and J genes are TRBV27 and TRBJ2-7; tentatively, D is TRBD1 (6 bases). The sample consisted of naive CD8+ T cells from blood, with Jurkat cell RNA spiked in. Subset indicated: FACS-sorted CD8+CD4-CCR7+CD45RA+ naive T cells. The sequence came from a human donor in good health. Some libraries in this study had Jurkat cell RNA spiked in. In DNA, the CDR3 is TGTGCCAGCAGTACAACCGGGACACGGTACGAGCAGTACTTC. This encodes CASSTTGTRYEQYF.